The 3 T cell receptor beta chains below were found in one sample sequenced in a study of blood T cell repertoires in COVID-19. Only in-frame clones appear in the TCRdb table, and some are missing; sequencing was by immunoSEQ multiplex PCR. The sample records around 100,000 clones, roughly 90% being singletons. Material: peripheral blood. The receptors originated from an older woman with acute or convalescent COVID-19.

The chain joins TRBV24-1 to TRBJ1-2; TRBD1 agrees at 10 bases. Germline V gives CDR1 KGHDR, CDR2 SFDVKD. This CDR3 region has 13 residues. With V trimmed by 2 bases and J by 8 bases, 1 base remained unmatched. The CDR3 DNA reads as TGTGCCACCAGTGATTGGACAGGGGGGGGCTACACCTTC. Its protein is CATSDWTGGGYTF.

This chain joins TRBV10-3 and TRBJ1-2; the D is unclear. The germline V gene has CDR1 ENHRY and CDR2 SYGVKD. CDR3 length: 12 amino acids. V gave up 0 bases and J gave up 7 bases, with 6 bases separating them. CDR3 bases: TGTGCCATCAGTGAGTCACGGAGTGGCTACACCTTC. This sequence encodes CAISESRSGYTF.

The CDR3 nucleotides read TGTGCCAGCAGTGGGGGGCGGGAGAAATACAATGAGCAGTTCTTC. It translates to CASSGGREKYNEQFF. The genes are TRBV2 and TRBJ2-1; TRBD2 might be the D (7 bases). The ends were cut back, 4 bases at V and 4 bases at J, with 14 bases in the middle. The CDR3 is 15 amino acids. CDR1 and CDR2 (germline): SNHLY, FYNNEI.